The clone carrying this T cell receptor beta chain was recorded at least ten times. This CDR3 spans 17 amino acids. CDR1 and CDR2 (germline): MNHNS, SASEGT. The V and J ends lost 6 bases and 2 bases, in that order; junction bases with no gene match: 9. A TCRbeta library incorporating unique molecular identifiers was prepared. TCRdb re-derived calls from the PCR reads in MiXCR, one entry per CDR3 protein. The profile shows 200,000 to 300,000 distinct CDR3 sequences, 9.5% to 15% of them singletons. This sample stems from a study of T-cell reconstitution after alpha-beta-depleted transplantation in children.

This clonotype originated in a human donor who donated a stem cell graft to a child with acute lymphoblastic leukemia. The sample in question was PBMCs from the stem cell graft donor, obtained from the stem cell graft. The gene calls are TRBV6-1 and TRBJ2-3; TRBD2 matches at 12 bases. The CDR3: CASSRTSGRSLTDTQYF. CDR3 bases: TGTGCCAGCAGCCGAACTAGCGGGAGGAGCCTCACAGATACGCAGTATTTT.